This T cell receptor beta chain derives from a study of neurological immune-mediated disorders. Germline V CDR1 and CDR2: KGHDR, SFDVKD. Trimming took off 0 bases at V and 1 base at J, with 25 bases between the two ends. The CDR3 sequence is 21 residues long. Study-level results: The phylogenetic placement of 18 of 34 multiple sclerosis patients' repertoires in one related-CDR3 cluster constitutes a possible signature.

This clonotype was picked up many times. Its cognate antigen is unknown. Unsorted libraries used 2 million PBMCs kept at -80 degrees C. In each sequencing run, over 170 million TCR-beta sequences were generated from 15-18 subjects. TCRdb re-called the 5' RACE reads through MiXCR, storing one row per CDR3 protein. The sample carries roughly 56,000 distinct CDR3 sequences, about 3.4% recorded once. The V and J genes are TRBV24-1 and TRBJ2-3; tentatively, D is TRBD2 (6 bases). The TCR originated in a woman aged 55 to 70 with multiple sclerosis. The specimen was PBMCs. The CDR3 DNA is TGTGCCACCAGTGATTTGCCCGGTGCCGGGGGTACAGCGGCGCGCACAGATACGCAGTATTTT. Translating it yields CATSDLPGAGGTAARTDTQYF.